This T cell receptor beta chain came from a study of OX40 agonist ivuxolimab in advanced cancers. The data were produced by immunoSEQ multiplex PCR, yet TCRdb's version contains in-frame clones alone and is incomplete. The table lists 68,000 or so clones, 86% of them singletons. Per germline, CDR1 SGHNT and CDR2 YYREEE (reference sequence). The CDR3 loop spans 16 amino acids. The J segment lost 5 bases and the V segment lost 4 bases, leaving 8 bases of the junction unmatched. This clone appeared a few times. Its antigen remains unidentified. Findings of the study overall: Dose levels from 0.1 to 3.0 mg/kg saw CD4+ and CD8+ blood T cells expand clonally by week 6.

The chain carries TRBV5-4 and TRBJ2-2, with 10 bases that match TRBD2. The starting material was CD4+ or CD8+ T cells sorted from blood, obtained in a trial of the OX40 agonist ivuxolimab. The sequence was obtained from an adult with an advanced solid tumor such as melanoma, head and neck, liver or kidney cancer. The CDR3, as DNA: TGTGCCAGCAGCCTAGGACTAGCGGCGGGTACCGGGGAGCTGTTTTTT. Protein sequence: CASSLGLAAGTGELFF.